Sequencing of this TCR beta chain was carried out in a study of vaccination effects on CD4 cells after COVID-19. Study summary: Antigen-specific CD4+ T cells were expanded with viral peptide pools in the ViraFEST assay before sequencing. Peptides at 10 ug/ml and IL-2 at 10 IU/ml were added to a few million PBMC per well. Study-level results: Marked clonal contraction was seen late after vaccination (in both infection- and vaccine-induced clones).

The culture ran for 10 days, and then CD4+ T cells were isolated. The participants, recipients of two vaccine doses, got either BNT162b2 or mRNA-1273. Nucleocapsid antibodies were negative in the vaccine recipients, who had never had SARS-CoV-2 infection. Clones were sequenced by immunoSEQ multiplex PCR, and TCRdb holds only the in-frame ones, with some missing. The data contain approximately 61,000 clones, just under 80% of them seen just once; the ten biggest clones take up around 4%. From germline, CDR1 is MNHEY and CDR2 SVGAGI. The ends were cut back, 6 bases at V and 6 bases at J, with 14 bases in the middle. This CDR3 contains 13 residues. This clone was seen a few times. Its antigen is not identified.

This clonotype originated in a human donor who received a COVID-19 vaccine. The material sequenced was CD4+ T cells from PBMCs cultured without peptide, taken after COVID-19 vaccination. The chain links TRBV6-5 to TRBJ1-2; D is undetermined. The CDR3 here is CASRKSGGDGYTF. The CDR3, as DNA: TGTGCCAGCAGGAAGTCTGGAGGTGATGGCTACACCTTC.